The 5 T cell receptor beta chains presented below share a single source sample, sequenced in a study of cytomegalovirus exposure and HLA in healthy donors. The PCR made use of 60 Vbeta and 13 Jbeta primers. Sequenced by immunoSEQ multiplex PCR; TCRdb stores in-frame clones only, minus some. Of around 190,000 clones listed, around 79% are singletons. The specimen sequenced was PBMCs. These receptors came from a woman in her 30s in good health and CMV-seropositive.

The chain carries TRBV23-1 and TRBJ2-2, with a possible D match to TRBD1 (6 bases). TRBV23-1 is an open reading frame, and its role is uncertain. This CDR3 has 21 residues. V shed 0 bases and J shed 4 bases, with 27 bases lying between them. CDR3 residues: CASSQSGEHRRGNLSTGELFF. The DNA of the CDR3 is TGCGCCAGCAGTCAATCAGGGGAGCATCGCAGGGGTAATTTGAGCACCGGGGAGCTGTTTTTT.

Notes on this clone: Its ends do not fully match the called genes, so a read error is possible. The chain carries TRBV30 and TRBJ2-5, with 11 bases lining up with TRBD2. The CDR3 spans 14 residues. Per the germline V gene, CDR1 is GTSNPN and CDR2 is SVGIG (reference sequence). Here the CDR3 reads CARSQGLAEETQYF. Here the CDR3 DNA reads TGTGCCCGGAGCCAGGGACTAGCGGAAGAGACCCAGTACTTC.

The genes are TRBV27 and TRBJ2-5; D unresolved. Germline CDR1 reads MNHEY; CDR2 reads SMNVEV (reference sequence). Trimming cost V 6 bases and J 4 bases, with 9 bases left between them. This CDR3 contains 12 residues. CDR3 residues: CASSSGSETQYF. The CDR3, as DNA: TGTGCCAGCAGCTCGGGTTCAGAGACCCAGTACTTC.

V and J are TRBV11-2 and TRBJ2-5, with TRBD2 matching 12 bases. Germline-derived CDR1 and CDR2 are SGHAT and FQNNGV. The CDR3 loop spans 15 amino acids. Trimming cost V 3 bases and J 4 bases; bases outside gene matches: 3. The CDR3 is CASSLTSGSSETQYF. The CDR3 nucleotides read TGTGCCAGCAGCTTGACTAGCGGGAGTTCAGAGACCCAGTACTTC.

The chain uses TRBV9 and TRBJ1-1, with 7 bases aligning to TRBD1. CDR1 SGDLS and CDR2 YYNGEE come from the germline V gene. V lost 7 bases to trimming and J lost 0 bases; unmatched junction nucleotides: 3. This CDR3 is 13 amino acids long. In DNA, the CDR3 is TGTGCCAGCGACAGGGTCATGAACACTGAAGCTTTCTTT. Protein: CASDRVMNTEAFF.